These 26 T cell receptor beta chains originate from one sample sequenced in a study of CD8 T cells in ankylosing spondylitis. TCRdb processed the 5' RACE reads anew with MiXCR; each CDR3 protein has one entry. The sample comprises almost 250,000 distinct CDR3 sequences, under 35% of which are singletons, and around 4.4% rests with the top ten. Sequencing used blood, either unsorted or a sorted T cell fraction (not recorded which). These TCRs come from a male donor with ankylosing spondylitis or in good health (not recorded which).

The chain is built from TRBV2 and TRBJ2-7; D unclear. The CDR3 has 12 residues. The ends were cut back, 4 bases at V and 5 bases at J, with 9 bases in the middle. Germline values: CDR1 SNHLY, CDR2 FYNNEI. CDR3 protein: CASSAVPHEQYF. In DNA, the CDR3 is TGTGCCAGCAGTGCCGTCCCGCACGAGCAGTACTTC.

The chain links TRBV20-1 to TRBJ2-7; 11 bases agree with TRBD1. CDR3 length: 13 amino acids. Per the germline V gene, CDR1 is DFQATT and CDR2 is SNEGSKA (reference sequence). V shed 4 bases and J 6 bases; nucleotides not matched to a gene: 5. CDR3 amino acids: CSAIPGQGGEQYF. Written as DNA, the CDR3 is TGCAGTGCTATACCGGGACAGGGGGGCGAGCAGTACTTC.

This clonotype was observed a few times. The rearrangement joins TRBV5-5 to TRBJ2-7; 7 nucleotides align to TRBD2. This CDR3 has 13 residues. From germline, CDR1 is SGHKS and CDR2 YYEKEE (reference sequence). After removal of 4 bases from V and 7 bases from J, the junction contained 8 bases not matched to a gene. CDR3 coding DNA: TGTGCCAGCAGCCCTATGGGGGGGTTAGAGCAGTACTTC. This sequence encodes CASSPMGGLEQYF.

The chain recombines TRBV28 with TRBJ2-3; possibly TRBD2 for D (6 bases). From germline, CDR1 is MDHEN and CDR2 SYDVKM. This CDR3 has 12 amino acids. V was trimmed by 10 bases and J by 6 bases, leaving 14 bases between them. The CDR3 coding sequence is TGTGCCACCAATCCGGGGGTTGATACGCAGTATTTT. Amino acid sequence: CATNPGVDTQYF.

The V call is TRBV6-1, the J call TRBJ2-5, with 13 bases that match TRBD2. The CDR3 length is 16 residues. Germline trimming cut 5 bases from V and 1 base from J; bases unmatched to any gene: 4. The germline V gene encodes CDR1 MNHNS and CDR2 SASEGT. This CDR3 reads CASSTTSGGSQETQYF. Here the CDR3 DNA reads TGTGCCAGCAGTACGACTAGCGGGGGGTCCCAAGAGACCCAGTACTTC.

CDR3 protein: CSARDRAGYYEQYF. The CDR3 bases are TGCAGTGCTAGAGATAGGGCGGGGTACTACGAGCAGTACTTC. The rearrangement uses TRBV20-1 and TRBJ2-7, with a weak D call TRBD2 (6 bases). This CDR3 has 14 amino acids. Trimming removed 0 bases at V and 3 bases at J, with 12 bases between. Germline V gene sequence: CDR1 DFQATT, CDR2 SNEGSKA (reference sequence).

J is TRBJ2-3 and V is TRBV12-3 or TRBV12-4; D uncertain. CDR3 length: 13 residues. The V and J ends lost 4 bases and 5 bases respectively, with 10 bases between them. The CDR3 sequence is CASSSSDGDTQYF. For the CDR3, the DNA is TGTGCCAGCAGTTCCTCTGACGGAGATACGCAGTATTTT.

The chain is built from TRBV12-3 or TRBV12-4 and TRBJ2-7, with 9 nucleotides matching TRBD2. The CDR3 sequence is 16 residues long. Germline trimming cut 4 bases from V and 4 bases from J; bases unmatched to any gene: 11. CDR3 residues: CASSSDSGGPRYEQYF. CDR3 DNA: TGTGCCAGCAGTTCGGATAGCGGGGGACCCCGTTACGAGCAGTACTTC.

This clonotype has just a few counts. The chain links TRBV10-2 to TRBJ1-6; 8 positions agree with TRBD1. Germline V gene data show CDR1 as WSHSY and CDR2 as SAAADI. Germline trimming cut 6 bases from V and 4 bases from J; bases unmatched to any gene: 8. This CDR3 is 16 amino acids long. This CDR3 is CASSVRGQVYNSPLHF. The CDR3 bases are TGCGCCAGCAGCGTTCGGGGACAGGTTTATAATTCACCCCTCCACTTT.

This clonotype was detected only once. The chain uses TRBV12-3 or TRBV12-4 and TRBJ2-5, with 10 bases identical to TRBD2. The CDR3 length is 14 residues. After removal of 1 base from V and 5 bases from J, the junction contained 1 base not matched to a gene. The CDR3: CASSLGGLAETQYF. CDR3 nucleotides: TGTGCCAGCAGTTTAGGGGGACTAGCGGAGACCCAGTACTTC.

The CDR3 nucleotides read TGTGCCAGCAGCTTAGTGTTCGGGGCTGGGCAGTTCTTC. This sequence encodes CASSLVFGAGQFF. V is TRBV7-9 and J is TRBJ2-1, with D perhaps assigned TRBD1 or TRBD2 (5 bases each). The CDR3 sequence is 13 residues long. Germline CDR1 reads SEHNR; CDR2 reads FQNEAQ (reference sequence). Deletions cut 1 base from V and 12 bases from J, with 13 bases between.

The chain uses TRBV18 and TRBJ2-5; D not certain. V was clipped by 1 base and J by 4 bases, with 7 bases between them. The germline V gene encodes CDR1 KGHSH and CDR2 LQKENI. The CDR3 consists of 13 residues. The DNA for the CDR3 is TGTGCCAGCTCACCACGTTTGGCAGAGACCCAGTACTTC. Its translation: CASSPRLAETQYF.

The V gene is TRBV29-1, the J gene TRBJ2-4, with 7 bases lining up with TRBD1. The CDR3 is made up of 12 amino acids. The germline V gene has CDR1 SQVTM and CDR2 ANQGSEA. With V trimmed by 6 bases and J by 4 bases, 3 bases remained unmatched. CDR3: CSVVTGKNIQYF. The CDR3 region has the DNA TGCAGCGTCGTGACAGGGAAAAACATTCAGTACTTC.

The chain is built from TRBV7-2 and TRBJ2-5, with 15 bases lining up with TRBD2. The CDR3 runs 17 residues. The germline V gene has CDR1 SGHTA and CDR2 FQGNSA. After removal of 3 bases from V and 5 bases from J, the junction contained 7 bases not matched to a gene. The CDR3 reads CASSFTGLAGGLETQYF. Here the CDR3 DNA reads TGTGCCAGCAGCTTCACAGGACTAGCGGGGGGGTTGGAGACCCAGTACTTC.

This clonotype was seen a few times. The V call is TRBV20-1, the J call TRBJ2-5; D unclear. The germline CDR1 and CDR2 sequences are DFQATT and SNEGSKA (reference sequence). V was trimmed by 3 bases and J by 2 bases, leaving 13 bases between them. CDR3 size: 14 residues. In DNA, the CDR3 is TGCAGTGCTAGGGGTTCCCAGGCTCAAGAGACCCAGTACTTC. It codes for CSARGSQAQETQYF.

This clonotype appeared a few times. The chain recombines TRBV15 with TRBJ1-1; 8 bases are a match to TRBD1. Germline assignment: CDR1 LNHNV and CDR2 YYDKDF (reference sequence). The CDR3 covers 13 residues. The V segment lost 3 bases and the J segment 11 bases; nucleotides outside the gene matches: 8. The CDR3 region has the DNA TGTGCCACCAGCAGGGGTGACAGGGGTAGGGCTTTCTTT. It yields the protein CATSRGDRGRAFF.

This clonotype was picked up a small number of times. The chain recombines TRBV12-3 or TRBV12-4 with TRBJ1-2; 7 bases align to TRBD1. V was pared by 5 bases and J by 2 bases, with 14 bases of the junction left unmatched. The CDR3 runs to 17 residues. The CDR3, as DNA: TGTGCCAGCAGTCTACGCCAGGGGGGGGGTATCAACTATGGCTACACCTTC. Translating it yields CASSLRQGGGINYGYTF.

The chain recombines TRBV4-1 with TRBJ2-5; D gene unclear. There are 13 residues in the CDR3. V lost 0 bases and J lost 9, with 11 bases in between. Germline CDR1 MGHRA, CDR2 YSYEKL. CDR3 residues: CASSQDRTRPQYF. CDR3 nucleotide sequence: TGCGCCAGCAGCCAAGATCGCACTCGCCCCCAGTACTTC.

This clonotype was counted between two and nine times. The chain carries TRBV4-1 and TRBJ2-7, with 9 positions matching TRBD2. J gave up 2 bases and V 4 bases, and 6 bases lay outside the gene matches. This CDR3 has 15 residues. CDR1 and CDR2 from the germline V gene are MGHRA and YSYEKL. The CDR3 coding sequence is TGCGCCAGCAGCCCGGCCCTAGCGGGGACCTACGAGCAGTACTTC. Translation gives CASSPALAGTYEQYF.

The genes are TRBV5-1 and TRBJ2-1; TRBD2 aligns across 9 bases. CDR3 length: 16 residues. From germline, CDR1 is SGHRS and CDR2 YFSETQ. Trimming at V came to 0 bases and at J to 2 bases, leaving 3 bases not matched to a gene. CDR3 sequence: CASSLVGGGAYNEQFF. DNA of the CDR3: TGCGCCAGCAGCTTGGTCGGCGGGGGGGCCTACAATGAGCAGTTCTTC.

For the CDR3, the DNA is TGTGCCAGCAGCTACCGGCCAGGGGGAAACACTGAAGCTTTCTTT. The encoded protein is CASSYRPGGNTEAFF. The rearrangement links TRBV9 to TRBJ1-1; 7 bases are a match to TRBD1. The germline CDR1 and CDR2 sequences are SGDLS and YYNGEE. With 4 bases clipped from V and 2 bases from J, the junction kept 8 bases outside the gene matches. This CDR3 region has 15 residues.

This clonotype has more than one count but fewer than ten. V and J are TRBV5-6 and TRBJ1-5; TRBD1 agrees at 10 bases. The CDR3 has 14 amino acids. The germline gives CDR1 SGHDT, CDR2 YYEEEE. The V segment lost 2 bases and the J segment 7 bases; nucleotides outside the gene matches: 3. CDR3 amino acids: CASSFGQGEQPQHF. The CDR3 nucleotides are TGTGCCAGCAGCTTCGGACAGGGGGAGCAGCCCCAGCATTTT.

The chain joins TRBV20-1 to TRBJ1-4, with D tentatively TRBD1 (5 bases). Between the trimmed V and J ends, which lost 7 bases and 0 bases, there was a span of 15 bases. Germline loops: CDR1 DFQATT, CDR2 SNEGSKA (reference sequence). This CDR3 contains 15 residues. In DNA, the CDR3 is TGCAGTGTCACCAAGGGGCCTGCAACTAATGAAAAACTGTTTTTT. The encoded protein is CSVTKGPATNEKLFF.

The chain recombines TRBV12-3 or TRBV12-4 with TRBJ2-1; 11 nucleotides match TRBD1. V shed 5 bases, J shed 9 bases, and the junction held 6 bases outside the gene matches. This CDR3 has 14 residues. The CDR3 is CASSTGTGGSEQFF. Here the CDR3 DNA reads TGTGCCAGCAGTACCGGGACAGGGGGTAGTGAGCAGTTCTTC.

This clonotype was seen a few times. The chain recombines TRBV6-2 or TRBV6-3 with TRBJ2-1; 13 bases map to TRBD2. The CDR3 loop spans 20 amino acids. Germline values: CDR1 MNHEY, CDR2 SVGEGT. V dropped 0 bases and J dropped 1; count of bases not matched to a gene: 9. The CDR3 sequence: CASSYSANRLAGGSYNEQFF. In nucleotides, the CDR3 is TGTGCCAGCAGTTACTCCGCTAACCGACTAGCGGGGGGTTCCTACAATGAGCAGTTCTTC.

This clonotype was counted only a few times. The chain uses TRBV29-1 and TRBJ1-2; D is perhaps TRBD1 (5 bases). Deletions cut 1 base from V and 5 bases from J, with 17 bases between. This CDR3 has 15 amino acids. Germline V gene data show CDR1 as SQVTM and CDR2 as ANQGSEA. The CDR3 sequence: CSVEGDPLGVYGYTF. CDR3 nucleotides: TGCAGCGTTGAAGGGGACCCGTTAGGGGTTTATGGCTACACCTTC.